This T cell receptor beta chain was profiled in a study of blood T cells in healthy people across ages (dated by TCRdb to between 2014 and 2017). For context, the study as a whole: In model experiments, template switching captured about one uniquely barcoded TCR beta cDNA molecule for every two T cells. To track age-related changes in TCR beta repertoire diversity, the study relied on deep sequencing normalized with unique cDNA molecular identifiers. The donors were divided into four age groups: young (average around 17 years), middle-aged (over 35), aged (around 59) and long-lived (82). To avoid experimental bias, donors of different ages were randomly spread across the sequencing lanes. Using the same blood draw, the study looked at two additional independent replicas of 1 million unique cDNA reads for two donors, one aged 18 to 30 and the other aged 80 or older.

The germline V gene supplies CDR1 SGHTA and CDR2 FQGTGA. Inclusive of the bounding cysteine and phenylalanine, the CDR3 is 13 residues long. The sequence is cut down to CDR3 DNA, 39 bases in frame from base 1. Donors were around 37 systemically healthy Caucasian individuals from Russia aged roughly 6 to 90 years. Each donor gave 8 to 10 milliliters of peripheral blood, drawn into EDTA-treated Vacutainer tubes. PBMCs were isolated by Ficoll-Paque density-gradient centrifugation, with at least 6 million obtained per sample. Total RNA was extracted from PBMCs with Trizol reagent, with at least 6 micrograms obtained per sample. Naive CD45RAhigh/CD27high T cell percentages were measured by flow cytometry on a PBMC aliquot from every donor. The full study reports these points: Conclusive comparison of naive and antigen-experienced compartments was prevented by the profiling of bulk unsorted PBMCs. Observed TCR beta diversity per million T cells fell roughly linearly with age, and a significant reduction was already apparent by age roughly 41. Because donor CMV infection status was unknown, age-related changes in expanded clonotypes were potentially confounded. Observed TCR beta diversity correlated strongly with the percentage of naive T cells measured by flow cytometry. Compared with the aged group, the long-lived group had more naive CD4+ T cells, fewer expanded clones and increased TCR diversity, suggesting age selection. Estimates of total diversity based on one million sequenced T cells were regarded as lower bounds and as underestimates.

The sample holds one count of this clonotype. The antigen this receptor binds is unknown. Relative to the germline gene, one junction end is altered; a read error may explain this. To prepare the library, 5' RACE was applied. Reads for this sample came from an Illumina HiSeq 2500. A second PCR of roughly 7 to 11 cycles was performed with a sample-barcoded 5' primer and a J-beta primer mix. Each TCR beta cDNA molecule received a unique molecular identifier from a template-switch 5' adaptor carrying 12 random nucleotides. Each sample yielded at least 2.5 million CDR3-containing paired-end reads. First-strand cDNA synthesis was performed from all RNA using the Mint cDNA synthesis kit, with priming by a TRBC-specific oligonucleotide. Following uracil-DNA glycosylase treatment, all cDNA underwent a first 18-cycle PCR with the universal primers M1SS and BC2_uni_R. On the study's bioinformatics: For normalization, 1 million high-quality reads were randomly selected from each sample, with every read carrying a distinct molecular identifier. Reads with shared molecular identifiers were discarded instead of being binned into consensus sequences. MiTCR, set to a Q25 quality threshold and the strictest error-elimination algorithm, was used for CDR3 identification, clonotype clustering and error correction. A nonparametric unseen species model with Euler transformation was used to estimate lower-bound total TCR beta diversity. TCRdb reprocessed the public reads (quality trimming at Q25 with fastp, clone calling with MiXCR) and kept in-frame beta chains. Here each entry gathers all rows of one CDR3 protein and keeps the most common genes and DNA. These V and J calls derive from TCRdb rather than the authors' analysis. This sample comprises 1 million to 1.2 million distinct CDR3 sequences, about two fifths of them detected only once. Around 14% of the sample goes to the ten largest clones.

The V and J genes are TRBV7-3 and TRBJ2-3; confidence is insufficient to name the D gene. This sequence originates from a man between 18 and 29 years old in good health. Specimen: blood. The nucleotide sequence is given as TGCGCCAGCAGCTACATCAGCACAGATACGCAGTATTTT. It encodes CASSYISTDTQYF.